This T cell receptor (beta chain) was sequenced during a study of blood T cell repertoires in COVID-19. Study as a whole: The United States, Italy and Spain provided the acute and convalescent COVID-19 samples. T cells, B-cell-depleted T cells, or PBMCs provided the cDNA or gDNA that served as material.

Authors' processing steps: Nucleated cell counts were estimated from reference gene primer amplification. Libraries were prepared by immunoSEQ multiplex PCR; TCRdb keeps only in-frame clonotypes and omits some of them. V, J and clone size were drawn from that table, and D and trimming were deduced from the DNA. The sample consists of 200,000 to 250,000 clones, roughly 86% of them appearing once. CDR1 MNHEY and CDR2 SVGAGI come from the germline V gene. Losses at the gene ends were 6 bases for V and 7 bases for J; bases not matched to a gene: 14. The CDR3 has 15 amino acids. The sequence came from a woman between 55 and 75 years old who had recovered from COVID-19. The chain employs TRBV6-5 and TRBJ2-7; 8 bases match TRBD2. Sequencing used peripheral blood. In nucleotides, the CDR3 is TGTGCCAGCAGAAACACGGGGGGGCCAATGGGGGAGCAGTACTTC. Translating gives CASRNTGGPMGEQYF.